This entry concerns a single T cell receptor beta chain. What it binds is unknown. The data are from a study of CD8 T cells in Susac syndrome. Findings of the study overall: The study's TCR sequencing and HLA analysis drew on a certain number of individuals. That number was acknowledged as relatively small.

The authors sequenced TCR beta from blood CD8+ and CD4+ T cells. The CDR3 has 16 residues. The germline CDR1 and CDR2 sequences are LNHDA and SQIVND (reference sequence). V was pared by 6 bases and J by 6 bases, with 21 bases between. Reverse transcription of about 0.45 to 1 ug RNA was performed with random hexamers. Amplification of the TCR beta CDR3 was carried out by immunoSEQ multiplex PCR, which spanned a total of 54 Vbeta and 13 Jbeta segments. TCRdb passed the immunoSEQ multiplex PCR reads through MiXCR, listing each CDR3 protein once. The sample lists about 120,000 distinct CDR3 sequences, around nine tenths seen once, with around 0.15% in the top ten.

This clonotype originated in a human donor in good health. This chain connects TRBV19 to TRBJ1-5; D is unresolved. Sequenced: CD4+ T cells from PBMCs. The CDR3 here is CASRNEFLEKAQPQHF. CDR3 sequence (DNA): TGTGCCAGTAGGAATGAGTTTCTGGAGAAGGCTCAGCCCCAGCATTTT.